The rows below give T cell receptor beta chains drawn from one sample of a study of T cell responses to AZD1222 COVID-19 vaccine. Here immunoSEQ multiplex PCR was the method, and the copy in TCRdb shows in-frame clones only, minus some. The repertoire holds 100,000 to 150,000 clones, around 90% seen once, with more than 4% in the top ten. This material consisted of peripheral blood, taken on day 0 of AZD1222 vaccination. Receptor source: an adult in good health. Each CDR3 is given with its conserved first and last residue. Each record gives: V gene, D gene, J gene, clone size, CDR3 DNA, CDR3 protein. The D gene is left open where the match is weak. The listing skips clone size in some rows; elsewhere it reads once, few, many or a size class.

v_call: TRBV7-9
d_call: -
j_call: TRBJ2-5
clone_size: -
cdr3_nt: TGTGCCAGCAGCTTGAAGGGTTGGGAGACCCAGTACTTC
cdr3_aa: CASSLKGWETQYF

v_call: TRBV11-2
d_call: -
j_call: TRBJ2-5
clone_size: -
cdr3_nt: TGTGCCAGCAGCCTTCAAGAGACCCAGTACTTC
cdr3_aa: CASSLQETQYF

v_call: TRBV28
d_call: -
j_call: TRBJ2-7
clone_size: -
cdr3_nt: TGTGCCAGCAGTCAGACCGGGCTTGCCTACGAGCAGTACTTC
cdr3_aa: CASSQTGLAYEQYF

v_call: TRBV7-9
d_call: -
j_call: TRBJ1-3
clone_size: -
cdr3_nt: TGTGCCAGCAGCTACGGGCGAAACACCATATATTTT
cdr3_aa: CASSYGRNTIYF

v_call: TRBV18
d_call: TRBD2
j_call: TRBJ2-5
clone_size: few
cdr3_nt: TGTGCCAGCTCACCAGGGACTAGCGGGATCCAAGAGACCCAGTACTTC
cdr3_aa: CASSPGTSGIQETQYF

v_call: TRBV10-3
d_call: -
j_call: TRBJ1-4
clone_size: -
cdr3_nt: TGTGCCACTACGGCAGGGGCGGAAGAAAAACTGTTTTTT
cdr3_aa: CATTAGAEEKLFF

v_call: TRBV3-1/TRBV3-2
d_call: -
j_call: TRBJ1-5
clone_size: -
cdr3_nt: TGTGCCAGCAGCCAAGGTGGGGGCAATCAGCCCCAGCATTTT
cdr3_aa: CASSQGGGNQPQHF

v_call: TRBV9
d_call: -
j_call: TRBJ2-5
clone_size: -
cdr3_nt: TGTGCCAGCAGCGTAAGGCCGCGGGGGCGTAATGGAGAGACCCAGTACTTC
cdr3_aa: CASSVRPRGRNGETQYF

v_call: TRBV30
d_call: -
j_call: TRBJ2-7
clone_size: -
cdr3_nt: TGTGCCTGGAGCCTTGGGGGCGAGCAGTACTTC
cdr3_aa: CAWSLGGEQYF

v_call: TRBV27
d_call: -
j_call: TRBJ2-3
clone_size: -
cdr3_nt: TGTGCCAGCAGTTTACAAACCCCTTTTTCGGATACGCAGTATTTT
cdr3_aa: CASSLQTPFSDTQYF

v_call: TRBV2
d_call: -
j_call: TRBJ1-2
clone_size: -
cdr3_nt: TGTGCCAGCATCCAGGAGGCCTATGGCTACACCTTC
cdr3_aa: CASIQEAYGYTF

v_call: TRBV2
d_call: -
j_call: TRBJ1-1
clone_size: -
cdr3_nt: TGTGCCAGCAGTGAATTTGGGAGTAGGAACACTGAAGCTTTCTTT
cdr3_aa: CASSEFGSRNTEAFF

v_call: TRBV30
d_call: -
j_call: TRBJ1-1
clone_size: -
cdr3_nt: TGTGCCTGGAGTGTCCGGGGTTTGAACACTGAAGCTTTCTTT
cdr3_aa: CAWSVRGLNTEAFF

v_call: TRBV28
d_call: TRBD1
j_call: TRBJ1-2
clone_size: once
cdr3_nt: TGTGCCAGCAGTCCCAGCCGAGACAGGGGTCGCGGCTACACCTTC
cdr3_aa: CASSPSRDRGRGYTF

v_call: TRBV7-9
d_call: -
j_call: TRBJ1-1
clone_size: -
cdr3_nt: TGTGCCAGCAGCTTAGACGCGGCAAGGATGAACACTGAAGCTTTCTTT
cdr3_aa: CASSLDAARMNTEAFF

v_call: TRBV6-5
d_call: -
j_call: TRBJ1-3
clone_size: -
cdr3_nt: TGTGCCAGCCTTGACAGTTTATTTGGAAACACCATATATTTT
cdr3_aa: CASLDSLFGNTIYF

v_call: TRBV7-3
d_call: -
j_call: TRBJ1-3
clone_size: -
cdr3_nt: TGTGCCAGCAGCTTAAGTGCGGGAAACACCATATATTTT
cdr3_aa: CASSLSAGNTIYF

v_call: TRBV30
d_call: -
j_call: TRBJ2-7
clone_size: -
cdr3_nt: TGTGCCTGGAGTGCGAGGGGCTACGAGCAGTACTTC
cdr3_aa: CAWSARGYEQYF

v_call: TRBV19
d_call: TRBD1
j_call: TRBJ1-1
clone_size: -
cdr3_nt: TGTGCCAGTAGTCCCCAGGGGGCCGCTGAAGCTTTCTTT
cdr3_aa: CASSPQGAAEAFF

v_call: TRBV3-1/TRBV3-2
d_call: -
j_call: TRBJ2-1
clone_size: -
cdr3_nt: TGTGCCAGCAGCGTTACCGCCAATGAGCAGTTCTTC
cdr3_aa: CASSVTANEQFF

v_call: TRBV28
d_call: TRBD1
j_call: TRBJ1-2
clone_size: -
cdr3_nt: TGTGCCAGCAGTTCCAGGGACAGGGGTAACTATGGCTACACCTTC
cdr3_aa: CASSSRDRGNYGYTF

v_call: TRBV7-2
d_call: TRBD1
j_call: TRBJ1-5
clone_size: -
cdr3_nt: TGTGCCAGCACTCGGGGACAGGGTAGCAATCAGCCCCAGCATTTT
cdr3_aa: CASTRGQGSNQPQHF

v_call: TRBV28
d_call: -
j_call: TRBJ1-1
clone_size: -
cdr3_nt: TGTGCCAGCTTCGCCCTCATGAACACTGAAGCTTTCTTT
cdr3_aa: CASFALMNTEAFF

v_call: TRBV12-3/TRBV12-4
d_call: -
j_call: TRBJ2-5
clone_size: -
cdr3_nt: TGTGCCAGCAGTGCCTCGGGACAAGAGACCCAGTACTTC
cdr3_aa: CASSASGQETQYF

v_call: TRBV5-1
d_call: -
j_call: TRBJ2-1
clone_size: -
cdr3_nt: TGCGCCAGCAGCGCCGGGACTGCCCTCAATGAGCAGTTCTTC
cdr3_aa: CASSAGTALNEQFF

v_call: TRBV7-2
d_call: -
j_call: TRBJ1-2
clone_size: -
cdr3_nt: TGTGCCAGCAGCTTGGACAGCCTGCTCTATGGCTACACCTTC
cdr3_aa: CASSLDSLLYGYTF

v_call: TRBV4-1
d_call: TRBD1
j_call: TRBJ1-2
clone_size: -
cdr3_nt: TGCGCCAGCAGCCGCAGTCCCGGGACAGAGTCCCCCTATGGCTACACCTTC
cdr3_aa: CASSRSPGTESPYGYTF

v_call: TRBV11-2
d_call: -
j_call: TRBJ1-1
clone_size: -
cdr3_nt: TGTGCCAGCAGGCGGACTGCTGTGAACACTGAAGCTTTCTTT
cdr3_aa: CASRRTAVNTEAFF

v_call: TRBV30
d_call: -
j_call: TRBJ1-1
clone_size: -
cdr3_nt: TGTGCCTGGGAACAGGGCTTATCGAACACTGAAGCTTTCTTT
cdr3_aa: CAWEQGLSNTEAFF

v_call: TRBV2
d_call: -
j_call: TRBJ1-1
clone_size: -
cdr3_nt: TGTGCCAGCAGTGCCCGGGACCCAGGACTGAACACTGAAGCTTTCTTT
cdr3_aa: CASSARDPGLNTEAFF

v_call: TRBV6-6
d_call: -
j_call: TRBJ1-6
clone_size: -
cdr3_nt: TGTGCCCAAACCACCCCCGGGGAGTTGAATTCACCCCTCCACTTT
cdr3_aa: CAQTTPGELNSPLHF

v_call: TRBV28
d_call: -
j_call: TRBJ1-5
clone_size: few
cdr3_nt: TGTGCCAGCAGTTTGCGGCAGGGTAGCAATCAGCCCCAGCATTTT
cdr3_aa: CASSLRQGSNQPQHF

v_call: TRBV29-1
d_call: TRBD1
j_call: TRBJ1-2
clone_size: -
cdr3_nt: TGCAGCGTTCTAAGGACAGGGAACTATGGCTACACCTTC
cdr3_aa: CSVLRTGNYGYTF

v_call: TRBV5-1
d_call: -
j_call: TRBJ1-5
clone_size: -
cdr3_nt: TGCGCCAGCAGCTGGGGAGGAGATAGCAATCAGCCCCAGCATTTT
cdr3_aa: CASSWGGDSNQPQHF

v_call: TRBV20-1
d_call: TRBD1
j_call: TRBJ2-7
clone_size: -
cdr3_nt: TGCAGGGGGGACAGGGACTACGAGCAGTACTTC
cdr3_aa: CRGDRDYEQYF

v_call: TRBV6-2/TRBV6-3
d_call: -
j_call: TRBJ1-5
clone_size: few
cdr3_nt: TGTGCCAGCAGTTACCTACCGGGGGCAATGGCCGGTCAGCCCCAGCATTTT
cdr3_aa: CASSYLPGAMAGQPQHF

v_call: TRBV28
d_call: -
j_call: TRBJ1-1
clone_size: -
cdr3_nt: TGTGCCAGCAGTACTGCAGATGAAGCTTTCTTT
cdr3_aa: CASSTADEAFF